Listed below are T cell receptor beta chains from one sample, sequenced in a study of T cells after yellow fever vaccination. TCRdb processed the 5' RACE reads anew with MiXCR; each CDR3 protein has one entry. The table includes 250,000 to 400,000 distinct CDR3 sequences, over 4% detected once. The sequenced sample was PBMCs, obtained 5 days after the yellow fever booster vaccination. The receptors stem from a man aged 18 to 29 who received the YFV17D yellow fever vaccine. CDR3s include the opening cysteine and the closing phenylalanine or tryptophan. The D gene is left open where the match is weak. Some rows have no size entry. The others give once, few or many, or a class for an expanded clone.

v_call: TRBV20-1; d_call: TRBD2; j_call: TRBJ2-3; clone_size: .; cdr3_length: 15; cdr3_aa: CSAENRRGDTDTQYF; cdr3_nt: TGCAGTGCTGAGAATCGGCGGGGGGACACAGATACGCAGTATTTT
v_call: TRBV2; d_call: TRBD2; j_call: TRBJ2-3; clone_size: few; cdr3_length: 15; cdr3_aa: CASSGTSGGKDTQYF; cdr3_nt: TGTGCCAGCAGCGGGACTAGCGGGGGGAAAGATACGCAGTATTTT
v_call: TRBV7-6; d_call: TRBD1; j_call: TRBJ2-7; clone_size: .; cdr3_length: 15; cdr3_aa: CASSQRGQGSYEQYF; cdr3_nt: TGTGCCAGCAGCCAAAGAGGACAGGGCTCCTACGAGCAGTACTTC
v_call: TRBV6-6; d_call: .; j_call: TRBJ1-2; clone_size: few; cdr3_length: 12; cdr3_aa: CASTSQGHGYTF; cdr3_nt: TGTGCCAGCACCTCTCAAGGTCATGGCTACACCTTC
v_call: TRBV27; d_call: .; j_call: TRBJ2-1; clone_size: .; cdr3_length: 14; cdr3_aa: CASSAQGFRDEQFF; cdr3_nt: TGTGCCAGCAGTGCCCAGGGGTTTCGGGATGAGCAGTTCTTC
v_call: TRBV28; d_call: .; j_call: TRBJ2-1; clone_size: many; cdr3_length: 14; cdr3_aa: CASNYPGAGNEQFF; cdr3_nt: TGTGCCAGCAACTACCCGGGGGCGGGCAATGAGCAGTTCTTC
v_call: TRBV2; d_call: TRBD2; j_call: TRBJ2-1; clone_size: .; cdr3_length: 16; cdr3_aa: CASSGTSGSLYNEQFF; cdr3_nt: TGTGCCAGCTCCGGGACTAGCGGGTCCCTCTACAATGAGCAGTTCTTC
v_call: TRBV5-6; d_call: .; j_call: TRBJ1-2; clone_size: .; cdr3_length: 15; cdr3_aa: CASSFVRGAVFGYTF; cdr3_nt: TGTGCCAGCAGCTTCGTAAGGGGCGCAGTTTTTGGCTACACCTTC
v_call: TRBV23-1; d_call: .; j_call: TRBJ2-1; clone_size: many; cdr3_length: 11; cdr3_aa: CASSRRDEQFF; cdr3_nt: TGCGCCAGCAGTAGGAGGGATGAGCAGTTCTTC
v_call: TRBV10-3; d_call: .; j_call: TRBJ1-1; clone_size: .; cdr3_length: 14; cdr3_aa: CAISALESRTEAFF; cdr3_nt: TGTGCCATCAGCGCTCTGGAATCCAGGACTGAAGCTTTCTTT
v_call: TRBV5-4; d_call: .; j_call: TRBJ2-1; clone_size: .; cdr3_length: 14; cdr3_aa: CASSLGATRDEQFF; cdr3_nt: TGTGCCAGCAGCTTGGGGGCGACTAGGGATGAGCAGTTCTTC
v_call: TRBV29-1; d_call: .; j_call: TRBJ2-4; clone_size: few; cdr3_length: 12; cdr3_aa: CSGGGVENIQYF; cdr3_nt: TGCAGCGGCGGAGGGGTGGAAAACATTCAGTACTTC
v_call: TRBV18; d_call: .; j_call: TRBJ1-2; clone_size: few; cdr3_length: 15; cdr3_aa: CASSPRSRANYGYTF; cdr3_nt: TGTGCCAGCTCACCACGGTCAAGGGCTAACTATGGCTACACCTTC
v_call: TRBV10-3; d_call: .; j_call: TRBJ1-5; clone_size: few; cdr3_length: 16; cdr3_aa: CAISPRHMSGNQPQHF; cdr3_nt: TGTGCCATCAGTCCGCGCCATATGAGTGGCAATCAGCCCCAGCATTTT
v_call: TRBV10-3; d_call: .; j_call: TRBJ1-5; clone_size: .; cdr3_length: 14; cdr3_aa: CAISEDFLNQPQHF; cdr3_nt: TGTGCCATCAGTGAGGATTTCCTGAATCAGCCCCAGCATTTT
v_call: TRBV5-1; d_call: TRBD2; j_call: TRBJ2-1; clone_size: many; cdr3_length: 15; cdr3_aa: CASSLGGGSYNEQFF; cdr3_nt: TGTGCCAGCAGCTTGGGCGGGGGGTCTTACAATGAGCAGTTCTTC
v_call: TRBV7-2; d_call: TRBD1; j_call: TRBJ1-6; clone_size: few; cdr3_length: 14; cdr3_aa: CASSFDRGGSPLHF; cdr3_nt: TGTGCCAGCAGCTTCGACAGGGGAGGGTCACCCCTCCACTTT
v_call: TRBV6-2/TRBV6-3; d_call: .; j_call: TRBJ2-5; clone_size: many; cdr3_length: 14; cdr3_aa: CASSRSQGRETQYF; cdr3_nt: TGTGCCAGCAGTAGATCTCAGGGTCGGGAGACCCAGTACTTC
v_call: TRBV6-6; d_call: TRBD1; j_call: TRBJ1-5; clone_size: .; cdr3_length: 20; cdr3_aa: CASSVDYIRQGGNSNQPQHF; cdr3_nt: TGTGCCAGCAGTGTCGACTATATTAGACAGGGTGGGAATAGCAATCAGCCCCAGCATTTT
v_call: TRBV5-1; d_call: .; j_call: TRBJ1-6; clone_size: few; cdr3_length: 15; cdr3_aa: CASRQGDSLGSPLHF; cdr3_nt: TGCGCCAGCAGACAAGGGGACTCCCTGGGATCCCCCCTCCACTTT
v_call: TRBV30; d_call: TRBD1; j_call: TRBJ2-1; clone_size: many; cdr3_length: 14; cdr3_aa: CAWNKDRGYNEQFF; cdr3_nt: TGTGCCTGGAACAAGGACAGGGGCTACAATGAGCAGTTCTTC
v_call: TRBV7-2; d_call: TRBD1; j_call: TRBJ1-1; clone_size: few; cdr3_length: 14; cdr3_aa: CASSKDRMNTEAFF; cdr3_nt: TGTGCCAGCAGCAAGGACAGGATGAACACTGAAGCTTTCTTT
v_call: TRBV5-6; d_call: .; j_call: TRBJ2-1; clone_size: .; cdr3_length: 17; cdr3_aa: CASSFGQLRGSYNEQFF; cdr3_nt: TGTGCCAGCAGCTTCGGACAGCTTCGGGGGTCCTACAATGAGCAGTTCTTC
v_call: TRBV20-1; d_call: TRBD1; j_call: TRBJ2-6; clone_size: many; cdr3_length: 16; cdr3_aa: CSASINSRGQNNVLTF; cdr3_nt: TGCAGTGCTAGTATTAATTCAAGGGGACAGAACAACGTCCTGACTTTC
v_call: TRBV7-2; d_call: TRBD1; j_call: TRBJ1-2; clone_size: many; cdr3_length: 13; cdr3_aa: CASSLRDSYGYTF; cdr3_nt: TGTGCCAGCAGCTTAAGGGACAGCTATGGCTACACCTTC
v_call: TRBV5-1; d_call: .; j_call: TRBJ2-5; clone_size: .; cdr3_length: 15; cdr3_aa: CASSLAMSGMETQYF; cdr3_nt: TGCGCCAGCAGCTTGGCCATGTCAGGGATGGAGACCCAGTACTTC
v_call: TRBV24-1; d_call: .; j_call: TRBJ1-2; clone_size: few; cdr3_length: 15; cdr3_aa: CATHLVLGGIYGYTF; cdr3_nt: TGTGCCACCCACCTAGTTTTAGGGGGTATTTATGGCTACACCTTC
v_call: TRBV20-1; d_call: .; j_call: TRBJ2-3; clone_size: few; cdr3_length: 17; cdr3_aa: CSARVLRGGSPTDTQYF; cdr3_nt: TGCAGTGCTAGAGTCCTTAGGGGGGGTTCCCCCACAGATACGCAGTATTTT
v_call: TRBV7-2; d_call: .; j_call: TRBJ1-2; clone_size: few; cdr3_length: 12; cdr3_aa: CASSPSPNGYTF; cdr3_nt: TGTGCCAGCAGCCCCTCCCCTAATGGCTACACCTTC
v_call: TRBV28; d_call: TRBD1; j_call: TRBJ2-4; clone_size: .; cdr3_length: 18; cdr3_aa: CASSNVIRQGKAKNIQYF; cdr3_nt: TGTGCCAGCAGTAACGTGATTAGACAGGGGAAAGCCAAAAACATTCAGTACTTC
v_call: TRBV7-9; d_call: TRBD1; j_call: TRBJ1-4; clone_size: .; cdr3_length: 14; cdr3_aa: CASSAGQEGEKLFF; cdr3_nt: TGTGCCAGCAGCGCGGGACAGGAGGGTGAAAAACTGTTTTTT
v_call: TRBV7-9; d_call: .; j_call: TRBJ1-5; clone_size: .; cdr3_length: 13; cdr3_aa: CASSPEINQPQHF; cdr3_nt: TGTGCCAGCAGCCCGGAGATCAATCAGCCCCAGCATTTT
v_call: TRBV9; d_call: .; j_call: TRBJ2-7; clone_size: .; cdr3_length: 16; cdr3_aa: CASSPGPLAGPYEQYF; cdr3_nt: TGTGCCAGCAGCCCAGGCCCCCTGGCAGGCCCCTACGAGCAGTACTTC
v_call: TRBV5-8; d_call: .; j_call: TRBJ2-1; clone_size: .; cdr3_length: 13; cdr3_aa: CASSSQTRGEQFF; cdr3_nt: TGTGCCAGCAGCTCTCAGACCCGGGGGGAGCAGTTCTTC
v_call: TRBV3-1; d_call: TRBD1; j_call: TRBJ1-2; clone_size: few; cdr3_length: 15; cdr3_aa: CASSPRQDRGYGYTF; cdr3_nt: TGTGCCAGCAGCCCCCGTCAAGACAGGGGCTATGGCTACACCTTC
v_call: TRBV4-3; d_call: .; j_call: TRBJ1-2; clone_size: few; cdr3_length: 15; cdr3_aa: CASTPGASPHYGYTF; cdr3_nt: TGCGCCAGCACCCCCGGGGCTTCCCCCCACTATGGCTACACCTTC
v_call: TRBV3-1; d_call: TRBD2; j_call: TRBJ2-5; clone_size: .; cdr3_length: 16; cdr3_aa: CASSQETSGHQETQYF; cdr3_nt: TGTGCCAGCAGCCAAGAGACTAGCGGACACCAAGAGACCCAGTACTTC
v_call: TRBV11-2; d_call: TRBD2; j_call: TRBJ2-3; clone_size: few; cdr3_length: 16; cdr3_aa: CASRSRLAGGRDTQYF; cdr3_nt: TGTGCCAGCAGGTCACGGCTAGCGGGGGGTAGGGATACGCAGTATTTT
v_call: TRBV5-1; d_call: TRBD2; j_call: TRBJ2-1; clone_size: many; cdr3_length: 15; cdr3_aa: CASSLGRGGYNEQFF; cdr3_nt: TGCGCCAGCAGCTTGGGGCGGGGGGGATACAATGAGCAGTTCTTC
v_call: TRBV5-1; d_call: .; j_call: TRBJ2-1; clone_size: few; cdr3_length: 15; cdr3_aa: CASSLGIAEYNEQFF; cdr3_nt: TGCGCCAGCAGCCTCGGGATAGCGGAATACAATGAGCAGTTCTTC
v_call: TRBV6-4; d_call: .; j_call: TRBJ1-1; clone_size: .; cdr3_length: 14; cdr3_aa: CASSDSRNQGPAFF; cdr3_nt: TGTGCCAGCAGTGACTCCCGAAATCAGGGGCCAGCTTTCTTT
v_call: TRBV7-8; d_call: .; j_call: TRBJ1-1; clone_size: .; cdr3_length: 15; cdr3_aa: CASSLSGVLYTEAFF; cdr3_nt: TGTGCCAGCAGCTTATCAGGGGTTCTGTACACTGAAGCTTTCTTT
v_call: TRBV7-9; d_call: .; j_call: TRBJ1-6; clone_size: .; cdr3_length: 13; cdr3_aa: CASSLQVRSPLHF; cdr3_nt: TGTGCCAGCAGCTTGCAGGTTAGGTCACCCCTCCACTTT
v_call: TRBV5-1; d_call: .; j_call: TRBJ2-5; clone_size: many; cdr3_length: 12; cdr3_aa: CASSPAQETQYF; cdr3_nt: TGCGCCAGCAGCCCAGCCCAAGAGACCCAGTACTTC
v_call: TRBV10-2; d_call: TRBD2; j_call: TRBJ2-3; clone_size: few; cdr3_length: 16; cdr3_aa: CASSADIAGTTDTQYF; cdr3_nt: TGCGCCAGCAGCGCCGACATAGCGGGGACTACAGATACGCAGTATTTT
v_call: TRBV6-2/TRBV6-3; d_call: .; j_call: TRBJ1-2; clone_size: many; cdr3_length: 15; cdr3_aa: CASSYARGIYYGYTF; cdr3_nt: TGTGCCAGCAGTTACGCGCGGGGCATCTACTATGGCTACACCTTC
v_call: TRBV12-3/TRBV12-4; d_call: .; j_call: TRBJ1-2; clone_size: .; cdr3_length: 16; cdr3_aa: CASSWGTVATGYGYTF; cdr3_nt: TGTGCCAGCAGTTGGGGGACCGTCGCCACGGGCTATGGCTACACCTTC
v_call: TRBV30; d_call: .; j_call: TRBJ1-2; clone_size: many; cdr3_length: 9; cdr3_aa: CAYSPDYTF; cdr3_nt: TGTGCCTACTCCCCTGACTACACCTTC
v_call: TRBV6-2/TRBV6-3; d_call: TRBD2; j_call: TRBJ2-3; clone_size: many; cdr3_length: 15; cdr3_aa: CASTRLAGLRDTQYF; cdr3_nt: TGTGCCAGCACCCGACTAGCGGGGTTGAGGGATACGCAGTATTTT